This is a list of T cell receptor beta chains from one sample in a study of radiotherapy plus CTLA-4 blockade in lung cancer. The table came from immunoSEQ multiplex PCR; TCRdb's copy has only in-frame clones and leaves some out. The sample shows more than 95,000 clones, approximately 75% of them seen only once. The specimen comprised peripheral blood, sampled from a patient treated with radiotherapy plus ipilimumab. Receptors were obtained from a human donor with non-small cell lung cancer who had a partial response to radiotherapy plus ipilimumab. Some clones in this sample may be carry-over from other donors' samples. Both conserved end residues are part of each CDR3. Fields, in order: J gene, clone size, V gene, D gene, CDR3 protein, CDR3 DNA. D genes are given only for firm matches. The size field is filled for only some rows; it gives once, few, many or a size class.

>TRBJ2-5|-|TRBV18|-
CASSPGQQETQYF
TGTGCCAGCTCACCAGGACAGCAGGAGACCCAGTACTTC
>TRBJ2-7|-|TRBV7-3|-
CASSLTRATSYEQYF
TGTGCCAGCAGCTTAACGCGGGCAACTTCCTACGAGCAGTACTTC
>TRBJ2-7|-|TRBV28|TRBD2
CASSRGGLDYEQYF
TGTGCCAGCAGCCGGGGGGGACTTGACTACGAGCAGTACTTC
>TRBJ2-7|-|TRBV14|-
CASSTIHQIPYEQYF
TGTGCCAGCAGCACAATACACCAAATTCCCTACGAGCAGTACTTC
>TRBJ2-5|-|TRBV6-6|-
CASRGTGQETQYF
TGTGCCAGCAGGGGGACTGGACAAGAGACCCAGTACTTC
>TRBJ2-1|-|TRBV18|-
CASSPQKGYNEQFF
TGTGCCAGCTCACCACAAAAGGGGTACAATGAGCAGTTCTTC
>TRBJ2-7|-|TRBV27|-
CASSSPGLHREQYF
TGTGCCAGCAGTTCACCGGGACTTCATAGGGAGCAGTACTTC
>TRBJ2-5|-|TRBV4-1|TRBD2
CASSHSPSGGSETQYF
TGCGCCAGCAGCCACTCTCCTAGCGGGGGTAGCGAGACCCAGTACTTC
>TRBJ1-2|-|TRBV5-1|TRBD1
CASSSTGGDYGYTF
TGCGCCAGCAGCTCGACAGGGGGGGACTATGGCTACACCTTC
>TRBJ2-3|-|TRBV7-9|TRBD1
CASSLARVWDRGQDTQYF
TGTGCCAGCAGCTTAGCTCGGGTTTGGGACAGGGGCCAGGATACGCAGTATTTT
>TRBJ1-1|-|TRBV18|-
CASSPAMNTEAFF
TGTGCCAGCTCACCGGCCATGAACACTGAAGCTTTCTTT
>TRBJ1-2|-|TRBV4-1|-
CASSLDRDQHYGYTF
TGCGCCAGCTCCTTAGACAGAGACCAACACTATGGCTACACCTTC
>TRBJ2-1|-|TRBV4-2|TRBD2
CASSQPWLADNEQFF
TGTGCCAGCAGCCAACCGTGGCTAGCGGACAATGAGCAGTTCTTC
>TRBJ2-7|-|TRBV2|TRBD2
CASRPGLGSYEQYF
TGTGCCAGCAGACCGGGACTAGGATCCTACGAGCAGTACTTC
>TRBJ2-1|-|TRBV7-2|TRBD1
CASSFDRANEQFF
TGTGCCAGCAGCTTCGACAGGGCCAATGAGCAGTTCTTC
>TRBJ2-6|-|TRBV19|-
CASSPLSTTGANVLTF
TGTGCCAGTAGTCCCTTGTCGACAACTGGGGCCAACGTCCTGACTTTC
>TRBJ2-7|many|TRBV27|-
CATSPTGPLYEQYF
TGTGCCACCTCGCCGACAGGTCCCCTCTACGAGCAGTACTTC
>TRBJ2-4|-|TRBV5-4|-
CASSLVREGGIQYF
TGTGCCAGCAGCTTGGTGAGGGAAGGGGGCATTCAGTACTTC
>TRBJ2-2|-|TRBV5-6|TRBD1
CASSTGTGGVGELFF
TGTGCCAGCAGCACCGGGACAGGGGGCGTCGGGGAGCTGTTTTTT
>TRBJ1-1|-|TRBV5-1|TRBD1
CASSLPGQGNTEAFF
TGCGCCAGCAGCTTGCCGGGACAGGGGAACACTGAAGCTTTCTTT
>TRBJ1-4|-|TRBV9|TRBD1
CASSSPHRGNEKLFF
TGTGCCAGCAGCTCCCCGCACAGGGGTAATGAAAAACTGTTTTTT
>TRBJ1-2|few|TRBV9|-
CASSKGPRYGYTF
TGTGCCAGCAGCAAGGGGCCCAGATATGGCTACACCTTC
>TRBJ2-5|-|TRBV6-5|-
CASSYTSYQETQYF
TGTGCCAGCAGTTACACTAGCTACCAGGAGACCCAGTACTTC
>TRBJ2-1|-|TRBV7-8|TRBD2
CASSLTGTSRNNEQFF
TGTGCCAGCAGCTTAACCGGGACTAGCAGGAACAATGAGCAGTTCTTC
>TRBJ1-4|-|TRBV7-5|-
CVRSLAPGVKEKLFF
TGTGTCAGAAGCTTAGCGCCCGGGGTTAAAGAAAAACTGTTTTTT
>TRBJ2-7|once|TRBV7-2|TRBD1
CASSRAPRQGSYEQYF
TGTGCCAGCAGCCGCGCGCCGAGACAGGGGAGCTACGAGCAGTACTTC
>TRBJ2-1|-|TRBV1|-
CTSSQDHGAGGLNEQFF
TGCACCAGCAGCCAAGATCACGGGGCGGGGGGGCTAAATGAGCAGTTCTTC
>TRBJ2-5|-|TRBV6-4|TRBD1
CATTGTGEETQYF
TGTGCCACCACCGGGACAGGGGAAGAGACCCAGTACTTC
>TRBJ2-7|-|TRBV29-1|TRBD1
CSVGTGGYEQYF
TGCAGCGTCGGGACAGGGGGGTACGAGCAGTACTTC
>TRBJ2-6|-|TRBV7-9|-
CASSYRSVASGANVLTF
TGTGCCAGCAGCTATCGTAGCGTTGCCTCTGGGGCCAACGTCCTGACTTTC
>TRBJ1-2|-|TRBV7-3|TRBD1
CASSTGQGAYGYTF
TGTGCCAGCAGTACGGGACAGGGGGCCTATGGCTACACCTTC
>TRBJ2-7|-|TRBV28|TRBD1
CASSPLLGQTYEQYF
TGTGCCAGCAGCCCATTATTGGGACAGACCTACGAGCAGTACTTC
>TRBJ2-7|-|TRBV4-3|-
CASSQGLHYEQYF
TGCGCCAGCAGCCAAGGTTTGCACTACGAGCAGTACTTC
>TRBJ1-4|few|TRBV28|-
CATSRVLLEKLFF
TGTGCCACCTCACGGGTATTGTTAGAAAAACTGTTTTTT
>TRBJ2-3|-|TRBV11-3|TRBD2
CASREIAGSTDTQYF
TGTGCCAGCCGCGAAATAGCGGGTAGCACAGATACGCAGTATTTT
>TRBJ1-5|-|TRBV7-2|TRBD1
CASGNRGSNQPQHF
TGTGCCAGTGGGAACAGGGGTAGCAATCAGCCCCAGCATTTT
>TRBJ2-2|-|TRBV12-5|TRBD1
CASGSGQGWTGELFF
TGTGCTAGTGGTTCAGGACAGGGCTGGACCGGGGAGCTGTTTTTT
>TRBJ2-1|-|TRBV10-3|-
CAISPGSYNEQFF
TGTGCCATCAGTCCGGGTAGCTACAATGAGCAGTTCTTC
>TRBJ1-3|-|TRBV6-5|TRBD1
CASGQGAGNTIYF
TGTGCCAGCGGACAGGGGGCTGGAAACACCATATATTTT
>TRBJ1-2|-|TRBV19|-
CASSIPDRFSSEGYTF
TGTGCCAGTAGTATCCCTGACAGATTCAGCTCAGAGGGCTACACCTTC
>TRBJ1-1|-|TRBV6-5|-
CASSFGTFNEAFF
TGTGCCAGCAGTTTCGGGACATTTAACGAAGCTTTCTTT
>TRBJ2-5|-|TRBV6-1|-
CAGLSSGVGETQYF
TGTGCCGGCCTATCCTCCGGGGTGGGAGAGACCCAGTACTTC
>TRBJ1-1|few|TRBV6-5|-
CASIGTSDSEAFF
TGTGCCAGCATCGGTACTTCAGACTCTGAAGCTTTCTTT
>TRBJ2-2|-|TRBV7-3|TRBD2
CASSSGLAGSGELFF
TGTGCCAGCAGCTCAGGACTAGCGGGGTCCGGGGAGCTGTTTTTT
>TRBJ2-2|once|TRBV10-1|TRBD1
CASSLTGAGGELFF
TGCGCCAGCAGCCTAACAGGGGCGGGCGGGGAGCTGTTTTTT
>TRBJ2-3|many|TRBV7-9|TRBD2
CASSLRRLAATDTQYF
TGTGCCAGCAGCTTACGCCGACTAGCGGCTACAGATACGCAGTATTTT
>TRBJ2-7|-|TRBV5-1|-
CASSLGWHEQYF
TGCGCCAGCAGCTTGGGGTGGCACGAGCAGTACTTC
>TRBJ1-3|many|TRBV18|-
CASSLGDGNTIYF
TGTGCCAGCTCACTCGGAGACGGAAACACCATATATTTT
>TRBJ2-7|-|TRBV5-5|-
CASSPYRVDEQYF
TGTGCCAGCAGCCCATACAGGGTTGACGAGCAGTACTTC
>TRBJ1-1|few|TRBV7-2|-
CASSLVGVGGEAFF
TGTGCCAGCAGCTTAGTAGGGGTTGGCGGTGAAGCTTTCTTT
>TRBJ2-7|-|TRBV27|-
CASRALRDSYEQYF
TGTGCCAGCAGGGCGCTTCGGGACTCCTACGAGCAGTACTTC
>TRBJ2-3|-|TRBV10-1|TRBD1
CASRTGWGQDRVSGTQYF
TGCGCCAGCAGGACGGGTTGGGGGCAGGACAGGGTGTCCGGTACGCAGTATTTT
>TRBJ2-3|-|TRBV7-3|TRBD2
CASSWGRGGDTQYF
TGTGCCAGCAGCTGGGGGAGGGGCGGGGATACGCAGTATTTT